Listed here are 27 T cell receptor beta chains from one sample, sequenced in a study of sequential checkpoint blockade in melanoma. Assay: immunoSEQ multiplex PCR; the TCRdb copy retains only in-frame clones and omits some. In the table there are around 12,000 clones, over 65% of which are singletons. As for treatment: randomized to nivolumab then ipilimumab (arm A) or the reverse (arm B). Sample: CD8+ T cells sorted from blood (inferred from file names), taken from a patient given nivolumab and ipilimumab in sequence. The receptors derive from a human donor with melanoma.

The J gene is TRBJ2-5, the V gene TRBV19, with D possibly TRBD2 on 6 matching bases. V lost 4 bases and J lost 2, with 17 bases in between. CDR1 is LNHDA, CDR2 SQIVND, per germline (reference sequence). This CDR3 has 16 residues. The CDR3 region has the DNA TGTGCCAGTAGTACCGCGGACGGCGGGATACAAGAGACCCAGTACTTC. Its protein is CASSTADGGIQETQYF.

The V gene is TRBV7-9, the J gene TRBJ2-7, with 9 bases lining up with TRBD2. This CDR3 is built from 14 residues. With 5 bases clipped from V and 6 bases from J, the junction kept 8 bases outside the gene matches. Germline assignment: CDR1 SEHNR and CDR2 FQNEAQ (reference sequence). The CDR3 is CASSHSGRKGEQYF. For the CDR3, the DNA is TGTGCCAGCAGCCACAGCGGGAGGAAAGGCGAGCAGTACTTC.

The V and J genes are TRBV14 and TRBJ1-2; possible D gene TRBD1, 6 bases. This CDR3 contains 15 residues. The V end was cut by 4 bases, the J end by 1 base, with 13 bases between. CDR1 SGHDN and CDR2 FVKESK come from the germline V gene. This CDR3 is CASSPRDNLNYGYTF. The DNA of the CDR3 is TGTGCCAGCAGCCCCCGGGACAACCTTAACTATGGCTACACCTTC.

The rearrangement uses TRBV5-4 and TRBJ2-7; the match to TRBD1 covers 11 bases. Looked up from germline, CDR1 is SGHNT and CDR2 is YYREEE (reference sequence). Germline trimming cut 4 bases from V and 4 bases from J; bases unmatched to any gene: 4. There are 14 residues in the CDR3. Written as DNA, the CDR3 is TGTGCCAGCAGCCCCGGGACAGGGGGGTACGAGCAGTACGTC. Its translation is CASSPGTGGYEQYV.

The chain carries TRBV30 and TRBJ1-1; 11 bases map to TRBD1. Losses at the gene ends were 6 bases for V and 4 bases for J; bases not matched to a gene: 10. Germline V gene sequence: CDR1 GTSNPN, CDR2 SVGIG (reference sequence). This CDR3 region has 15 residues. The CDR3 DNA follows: TGTGCCTGCCAACCTCGGGACAGGGGGGCCACTGAAGCTTTCTTT. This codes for CACQPRDRGATEAFF. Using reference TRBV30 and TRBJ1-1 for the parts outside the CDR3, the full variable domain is SQTIHQWPATLVQPVGSPLSLECTVEGTSNPNLYWYRQAAGRGLQLLFYSVGIGQISSEVPQNLSASRPQDRQFILSSKKLLLSDSGFYLCACQPRDRGATEAFFGQGTRLTVV.

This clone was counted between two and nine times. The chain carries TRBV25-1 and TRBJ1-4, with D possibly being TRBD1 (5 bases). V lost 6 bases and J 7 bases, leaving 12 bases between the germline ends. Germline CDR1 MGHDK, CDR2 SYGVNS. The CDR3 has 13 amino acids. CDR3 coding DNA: TGTGCCAGCAGGCAGGGCGGGGCTGAAAAACTGTTTTTT. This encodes CASRQGGAEKLFF. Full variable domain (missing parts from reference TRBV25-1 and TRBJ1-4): EADIYQTPRYLVIGTGKKITLECSQTMGHDKMYWYQQDPGMELHLIHYSYGVNSTEKGDLSSESTVSRIRTEHFPLTLESARPSHTSQYLCASRQGGAEKLFFGSGTQLSVL.

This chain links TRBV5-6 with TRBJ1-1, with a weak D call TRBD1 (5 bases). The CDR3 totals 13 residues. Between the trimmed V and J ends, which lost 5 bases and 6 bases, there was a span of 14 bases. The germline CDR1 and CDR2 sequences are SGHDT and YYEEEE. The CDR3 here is CASSYSGISEAFF. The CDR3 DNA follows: TGTGCCAGCAGTTATTCAGGGATTTCTGAAGCTTTCTTT.

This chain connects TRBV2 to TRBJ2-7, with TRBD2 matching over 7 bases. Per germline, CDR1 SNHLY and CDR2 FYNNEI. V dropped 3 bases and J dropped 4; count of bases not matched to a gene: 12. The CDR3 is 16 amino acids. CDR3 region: CASSDPSAGPLYEQYF. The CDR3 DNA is TGTGCCAGCAGTGACCCGTCAGCGGGGCCGCTTTACGAGCAGTACTTC.

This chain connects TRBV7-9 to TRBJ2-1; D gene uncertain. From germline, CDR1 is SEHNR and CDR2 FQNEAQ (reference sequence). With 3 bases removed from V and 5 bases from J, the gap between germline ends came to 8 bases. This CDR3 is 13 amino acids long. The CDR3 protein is CASSFAANNEQFF. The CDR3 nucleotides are TGTGCCAGCAGCTTTGCAGCGAACAATGAGCAGTTCTTC.

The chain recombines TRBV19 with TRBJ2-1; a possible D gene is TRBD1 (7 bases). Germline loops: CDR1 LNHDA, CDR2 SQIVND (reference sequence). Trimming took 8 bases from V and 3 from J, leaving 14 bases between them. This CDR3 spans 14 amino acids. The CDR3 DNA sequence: TGTGCCAGTTGCGGAGGGGGCGGCTACAATGAGCAGTTCTTC. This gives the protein CASCGGGGYNEQFF.

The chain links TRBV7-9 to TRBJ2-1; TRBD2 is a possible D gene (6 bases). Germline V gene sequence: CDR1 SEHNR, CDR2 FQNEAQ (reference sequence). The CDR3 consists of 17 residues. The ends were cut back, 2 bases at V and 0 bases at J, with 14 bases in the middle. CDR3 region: CASSLPLGGISYNEQFF. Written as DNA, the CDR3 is TGTGCCAGCAGCTTACCCCTCGGCGGGATCTCCTACAATGAGCAGTTCTTC.

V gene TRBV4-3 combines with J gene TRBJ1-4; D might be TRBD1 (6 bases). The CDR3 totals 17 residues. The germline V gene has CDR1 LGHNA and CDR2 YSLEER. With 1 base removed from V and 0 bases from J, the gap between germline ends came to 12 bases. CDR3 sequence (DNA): TGCGCCAGCAGCCAAGCCCCAGGGGTGGCAACTAATGAAAAACTGTTTTTT. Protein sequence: CASSQAPGVATNEKLFF.

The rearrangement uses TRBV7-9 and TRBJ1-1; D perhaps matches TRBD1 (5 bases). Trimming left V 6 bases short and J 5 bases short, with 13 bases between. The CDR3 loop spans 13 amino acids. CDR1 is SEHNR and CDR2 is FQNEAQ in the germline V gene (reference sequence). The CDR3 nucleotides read TGTGCCAGCAGTTCGGACGGGGGGACTGAAGCTTTCTTT. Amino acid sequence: CASSSDGGTEAFF.

CDR3 DNA sequence: TGCGCCAGCAGCTTATCTGACAGTTACGTAGATGGCTACACCTTC. Translated: CASSLSDSYVDGYTF. V usage is TRBV5-1 and J usage is TRBJ1-2; a weak D match, TRBD1 (5 bases). CDR3 length: 15 residues. The V gene's germline CDR1 is SGHRS and CDR2 YFSETQ. Trimming removed 2 bases at V and 6 bases at J, with 17 bases between.

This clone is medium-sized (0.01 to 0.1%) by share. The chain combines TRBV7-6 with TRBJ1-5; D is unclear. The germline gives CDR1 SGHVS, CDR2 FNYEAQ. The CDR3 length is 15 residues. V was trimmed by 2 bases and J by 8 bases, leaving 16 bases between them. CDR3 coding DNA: TGTGCCAGCAGCTTAAGATCCGGAGACGGAGAGCCCCAGCATTTT. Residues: CASSLRSGDGEPQHF.

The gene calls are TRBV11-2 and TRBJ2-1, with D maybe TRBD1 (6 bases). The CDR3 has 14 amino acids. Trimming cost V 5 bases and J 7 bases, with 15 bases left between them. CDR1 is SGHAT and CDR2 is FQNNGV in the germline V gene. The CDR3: CASSATGNRNEQFF. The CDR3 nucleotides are TGTGCCAGCAGCGCCACAGGGAACAGGAATGAGCAGTTCTTC. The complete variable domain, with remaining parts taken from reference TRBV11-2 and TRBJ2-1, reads EAGVAQSPRYKIIEKRQSVAFWCNPISGHATLYWYQQILGQGPKLLIQFQNNGVVDDSQLPKDRFSAERLKGVDSTLKIQPAKLEDSAVYLCASSATGNRNEQFFGPGTRLTVL.

CDR3 sequence (DNA): TGTGCCAGCAGCGTAGCATGGGGAGGCACCGGGGAGCTGTTTTTT. Its translation is CASSVAWGGTGELFF. The V gene is TRBV9, the J gene TRBJ2-2; D may be TRBD2 (6 bases). The CDR3 runs 15 residues. The germline V gene encodes CDR1 SGDLS and CDR2 YYNGEE. The V end lost 0 bases, the J end lost 4 bases, and 10 bases lay between the germline ends.

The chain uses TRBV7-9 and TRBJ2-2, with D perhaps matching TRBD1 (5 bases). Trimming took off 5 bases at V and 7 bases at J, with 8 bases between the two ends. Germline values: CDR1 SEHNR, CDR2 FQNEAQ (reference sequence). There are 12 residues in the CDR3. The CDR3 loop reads CASSLDSGELFF. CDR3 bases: TGTGCCAGCAGCCTAGACAGCGGGGAGCTGTTTTTT.

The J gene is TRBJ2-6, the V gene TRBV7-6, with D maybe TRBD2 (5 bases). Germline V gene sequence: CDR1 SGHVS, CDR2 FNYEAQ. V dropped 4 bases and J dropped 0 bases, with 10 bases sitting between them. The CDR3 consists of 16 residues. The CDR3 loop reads CASSYDRDSGANVLTF. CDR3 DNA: TGTGCCAGCAGCTACGACCGGGACTCTGGGGCCAACGTCCTGACTTTC.

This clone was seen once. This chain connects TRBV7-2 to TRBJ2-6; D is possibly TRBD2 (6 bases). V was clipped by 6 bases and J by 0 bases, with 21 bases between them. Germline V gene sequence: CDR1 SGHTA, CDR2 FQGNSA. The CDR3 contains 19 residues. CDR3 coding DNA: TGTGCCAGCAGGCCACTAGGAGGGTTGGAGAACTCTGGGGCCAACGTCCTGACTTTC. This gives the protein CASRPLGGLENSGANVLTF.

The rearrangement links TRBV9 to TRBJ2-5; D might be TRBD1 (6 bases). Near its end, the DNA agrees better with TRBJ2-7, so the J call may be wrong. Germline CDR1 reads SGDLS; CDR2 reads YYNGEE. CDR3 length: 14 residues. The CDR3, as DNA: TGTGCCAGCAGCGGGGGGACACCACTCCACGAGCAGTACTTC. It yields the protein CASSGGTPLHEQYF.

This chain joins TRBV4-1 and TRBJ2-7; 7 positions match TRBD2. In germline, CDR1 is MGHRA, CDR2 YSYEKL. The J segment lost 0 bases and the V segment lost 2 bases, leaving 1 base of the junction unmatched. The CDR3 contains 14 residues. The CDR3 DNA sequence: TGCGCCAGCAGCCAATTAGCGGGCTCCTACGAGCAGTACTTC. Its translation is CASSQLAGSYEQYF.

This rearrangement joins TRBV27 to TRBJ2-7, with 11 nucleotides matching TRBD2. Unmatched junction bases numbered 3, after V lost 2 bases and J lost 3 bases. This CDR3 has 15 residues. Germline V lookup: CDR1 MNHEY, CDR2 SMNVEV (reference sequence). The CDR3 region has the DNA TGTGCCAGCAGTTTACTAGCGGGGGGCCACTACGAGCAGTACGTC. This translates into CASSLLAGGHYEQYV.

CDR3 region: CASSLGPQGSSYNEQFF. CDR3 nucleotide sequence: TGCGCCAGCAGCCTAGGACCCCAGGGAAGCTCCTACAATGAGCAGTTCTTC. This chain joins TRBV4-1 and TRBJ2-1; TRBD1 might be the D (5 bases). The CDR3 is 17 amino acids. Germline V gene sequence: CDR1 MGHRA, CDR2 YSYEKL. The V gene lost 4 bases and the J gene lost 0 bases, with 16 bases spanning the gap.

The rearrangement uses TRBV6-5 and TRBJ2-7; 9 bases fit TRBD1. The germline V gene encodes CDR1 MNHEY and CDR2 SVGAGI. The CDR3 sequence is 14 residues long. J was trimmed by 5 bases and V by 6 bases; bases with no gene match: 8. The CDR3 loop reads CASSLRDRDHEQYF. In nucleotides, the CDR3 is TGTGCCAGCAGCCTCCGGGACAGGGACCACGAGCAGTACTTC.

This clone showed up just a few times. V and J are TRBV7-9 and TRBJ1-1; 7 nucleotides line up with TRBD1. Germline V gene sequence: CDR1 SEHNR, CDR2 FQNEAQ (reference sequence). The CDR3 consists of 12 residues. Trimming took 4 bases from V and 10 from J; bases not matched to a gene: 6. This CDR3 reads CASSSWTGRAFF. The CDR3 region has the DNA TGTGCCAGCAGCTCCTGGACAGGCCGAGCTTTCTTT.

CDR3 amino acids: CASSVGDRGNEQFF. The CDR3 DNA reads TGTGCCAGCAGCGTAGGGGACAGGGGCAATGAGCAGTTCTTC. The chain combines TRBV9 with TRBJ2-1; 10 nucleotides align to TRBD1. V trimming: 0 bases; J trimming: 6 bases; junction bases outside the gene matches: 0. CDR3 length: 14 amino acids. In germline, CDR1 is SGDLS, CDR2 YYNGEE.